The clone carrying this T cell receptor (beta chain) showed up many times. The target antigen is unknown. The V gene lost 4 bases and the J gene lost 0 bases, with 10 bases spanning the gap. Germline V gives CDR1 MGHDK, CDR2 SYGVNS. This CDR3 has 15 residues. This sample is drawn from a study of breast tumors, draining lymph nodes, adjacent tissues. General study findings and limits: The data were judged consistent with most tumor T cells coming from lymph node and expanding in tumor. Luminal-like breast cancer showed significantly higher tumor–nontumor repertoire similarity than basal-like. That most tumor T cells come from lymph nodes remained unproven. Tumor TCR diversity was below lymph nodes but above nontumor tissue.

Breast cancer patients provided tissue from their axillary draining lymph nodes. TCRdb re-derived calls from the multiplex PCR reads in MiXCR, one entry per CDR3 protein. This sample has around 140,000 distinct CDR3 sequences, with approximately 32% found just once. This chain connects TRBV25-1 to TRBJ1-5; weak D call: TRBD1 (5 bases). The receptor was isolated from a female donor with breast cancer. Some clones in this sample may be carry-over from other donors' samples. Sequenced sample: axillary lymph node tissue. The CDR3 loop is CASSGWGNSNQPQHF. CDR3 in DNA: TGTGCCAGCAGTGGGTGGGGGAATAGCAATCAGCCCCAGCATTTT. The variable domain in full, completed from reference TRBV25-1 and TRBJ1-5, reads EADIYQTPRYLVIGTGKKITLECSQTMGHDKMYWYQQDPGMELHLIHYSYGVNSTEKGDLSSESTVSRIRTEHFPLTLESARPSHTSQYLCASSGWGNSNQPQHFGDGTRLSIL.